Sequencing of this T cell receptor beta chain was carried out in a study of OX40 agonist ivuxolimab in advanced cancers. About the study as a whole: Ivuxolimab was an agonistic, fully human IgG2 monoclonal antibody directed against OX40 (CD134), a costimulatory receptor. Intravenous ivuxolimab was administered to patients every 2 weeks at six dose levels: 0.01, 0.1, 0.3, 1.5, 3 and 10 mg/kg. Among the 50 to 55 dose-escalation patients, around 20 had hepatocellular carcinoma, 15 or so melanoma, 9 renal cell carcinoma and 9 head and neck cancer. The dose-escalation cohort was 82.7% male with a mean age of approximately 60 years, ranging from roughly 20 to 80. Prior anti-PD-1, anti-PD-L1 or anti-CTLA-4 therapy was permitted, and less than 45% of dose-escalation patients had received checkpoint inhibitors. Three dose-escalation patients achieved partial responses, one with hepatocellular carcinoma and two with cutaneous melanoma. Peripheral TCRbeta sequencing was intended to test whether TCR sequence diversity was altered and clonal T-cell expansion was caused by ivuxolimab. The paper describes the monotherapy dose-escalation part (N ≈ 50 patients) of the phase I trial of ivuxolimab. On the study overall, not on this receptor specifically: In partial responders in the 0.1-3.0 mg/kg groups, normalized peripheral clonal expansion was found to be among the lowest, especially among CD8+ T cells. At doses from 0.1 to 3.0 mg/kg, clonal expansion was seen in both CD4+ and CD8+ blood T cells between baseline and week 6. On average, CD8+ T cells showed more expanded clones than CD4+ T cells after ivuxolimab. Low levels of normalized T-cell clonal expansion were also seen in some nonresponding patients. Which antigens the clonally expanded peripheral T cells were specific for was not determined.

As concerns this clone: The clone's antigen remains unknown. Base qualities are missing; no much larger clone stands one base away.

Patients with autoimmune disease history or receiving systemic immunosuppression were excluded from the trial. Peripheral blood for TCR sequencing was collected from all dose cohorts at baseline, on cycle 4 day 1, and on cycle 7 day 1. The samples were drawn from a first-in-human, open-label, multicenter phase I dose-escalation trial of ivuxolimab. Adults with locally advanced or metastatic head and neck squamous cell, hepatocellular, melanoma or renal cell carcinoma were enrolled in the trial. CD4+ and CD8+ T cells were sorted separately from peripheral blood before TCR sequencing. The germline V gene encodes CDR1 KGHSH and CDR2 LQKENI. For this chain, trimming is 1 base at the V end and 3 bases at the J end, and the number of junction bases without a gene match is 6. The CDR3 numbers 16 residues from cysteine through phenylalanine. Of all the DNA, just the CDR3 is kept, 48 bases in frame from base 1.

Genomic DNA was isolated from the sorted cells so that the TCRbeta CDR3 region could be sequenced. TCRbeta CDR3 regions were sequenced using the immunoSEQ Assay. As stored in TCRdb, this immuneACCESS dataset retains in-frame rearrangements with V and J assigned. A fraction of the clones does not appear; measured against another copy, unresolved V genes explain less than half of the discrepancy, and the remainder lacks a known reason. The sample includes about 52,000 clones, with around nine tenths observed a single time. The ten largest clones add up to 13% to 15% of the sample. The sequencing here drew on CD4+ or CD8+ T cells sorted from blood, taken in a trial of the OX40 agonist ivuxolimab. This receptor was taken from an adult with an advanced solid tumor such as melanoma, head and neck, liver or kidney cancer. The chain links TRBV18 with TRBJ2-3; 8 central bases correspond to TRBD2. At the DNA level, the sequence is TGTGCCAGCTCACCACACCGGGGGGGCGGTACAGATACGCAGTATTTT. Its protein reads: CASSPHRGGGTDTQYF. Reference TRBV18 and TRBJ2-3 proteins supply the regions before and after the CDR3; the full variable domain is: NAGVMQNPRHLVRRRGQEARLRCSPMKGHSHVYWYRQLPEEGLKFMVYLQKENIIDESGMPKERFSAEFPKEGPSILRIQQVVRGDSAAYFCASSPHRGGGTDTQYFGPGTRLTVL.